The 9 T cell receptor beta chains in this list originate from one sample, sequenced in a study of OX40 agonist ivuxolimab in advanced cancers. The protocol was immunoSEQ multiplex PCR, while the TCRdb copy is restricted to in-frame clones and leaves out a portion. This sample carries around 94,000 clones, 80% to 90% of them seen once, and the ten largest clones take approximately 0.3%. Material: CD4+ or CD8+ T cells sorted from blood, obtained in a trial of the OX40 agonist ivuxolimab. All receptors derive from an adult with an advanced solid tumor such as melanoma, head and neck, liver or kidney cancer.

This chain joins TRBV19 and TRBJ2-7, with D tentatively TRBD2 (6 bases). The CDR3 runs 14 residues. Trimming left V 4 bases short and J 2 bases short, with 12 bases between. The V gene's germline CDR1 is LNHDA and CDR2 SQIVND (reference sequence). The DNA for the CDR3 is TGTGCCAGTAGTAGGGACTCTTTAACCTACGAGCAGTACTTC. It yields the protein CASSRDSLTYEQYF.

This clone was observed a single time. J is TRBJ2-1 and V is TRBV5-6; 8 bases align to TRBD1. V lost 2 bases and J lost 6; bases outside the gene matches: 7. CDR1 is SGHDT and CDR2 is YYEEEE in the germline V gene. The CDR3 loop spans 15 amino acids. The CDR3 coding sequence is TGTGCCAGCAGCTTACTCCGACAGGGGCCCAATGAGCAGTTCTTC. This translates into CASSLLRQGPNEQFF. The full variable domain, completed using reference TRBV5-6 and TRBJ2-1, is DAGVTQSPTHLIKTRGQQVTLRCSPKSGHDTVSWYQQALGQGPQFIFQYYEEEERQRGNFPDRFSGHQFPNYSSELNVNALLLGDSALYLCASSLLRQGPNEQFFGPGTRLTVL.

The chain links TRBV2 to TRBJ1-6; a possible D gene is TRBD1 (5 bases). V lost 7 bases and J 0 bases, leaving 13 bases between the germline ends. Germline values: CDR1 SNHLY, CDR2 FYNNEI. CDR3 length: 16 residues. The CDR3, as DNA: TGTGCCAGCAAGGGGCCGCAGAGCTCCTATAATTCACCCCTCCACTTT. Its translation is CASKGPQSSYNSPLHF.

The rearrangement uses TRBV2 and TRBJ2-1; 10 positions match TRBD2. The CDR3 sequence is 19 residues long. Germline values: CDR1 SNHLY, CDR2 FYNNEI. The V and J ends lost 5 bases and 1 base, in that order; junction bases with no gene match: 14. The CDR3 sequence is CASSSPTRGSGGSYNEQFF. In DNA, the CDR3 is TGTGCCAGCAGTTCCCCAACCAGGGGTAGCGGGGGGTCCTACAATGAGCAGTTCTTC. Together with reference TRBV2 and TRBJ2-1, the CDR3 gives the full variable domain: EPEVTQTPSHQVTQMGQEVILRCVPISNHLYFYWYRQILGQKVEFLVSFYNNEISEKSEIFDDQFSVERPDGSNFTLKIRSTKLEDSAMYFCASSSPTRGSGGSYNEQFFGPGTRLTVL.

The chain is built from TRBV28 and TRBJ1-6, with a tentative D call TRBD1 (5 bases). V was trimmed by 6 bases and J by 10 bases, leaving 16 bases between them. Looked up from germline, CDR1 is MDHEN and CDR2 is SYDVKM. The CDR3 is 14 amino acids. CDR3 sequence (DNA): TGTGCCAGCAGCTTGGACACCGAGAGGTCACCCCTCCACTTT. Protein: CASSLDTERSPLHF.

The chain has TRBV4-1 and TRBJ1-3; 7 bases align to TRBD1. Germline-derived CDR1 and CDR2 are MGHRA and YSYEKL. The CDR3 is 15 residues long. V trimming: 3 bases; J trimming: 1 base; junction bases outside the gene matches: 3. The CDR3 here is CASSQPTGSGNTIYF. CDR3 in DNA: TGCGCCAGCAGCCAGCCGACAGGGTCTGGAAACACCATATATTTT.

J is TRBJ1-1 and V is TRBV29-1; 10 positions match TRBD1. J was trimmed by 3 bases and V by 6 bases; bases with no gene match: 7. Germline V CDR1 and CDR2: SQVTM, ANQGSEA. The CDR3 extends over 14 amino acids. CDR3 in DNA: TGCAGCGTAGGACAGGGGGTTCGGTACACTGAAGCTTTCTTT. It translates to CSVGQGVRYTEAFF.

The CDR3 reads CALTGGNEKLFF. For the CDR3, the DNA is TGTGCATTGACAGGGGGGAATGAAAAACTGTTTTTT. The chain couples TRBV30 to TRBJ1-4; 9 nucleotides align to TRBD1. Germline CDR1 is GTSNPN and CDR2 is SVGIG (reference sequence). This CDR3 is 12 amino acids long.

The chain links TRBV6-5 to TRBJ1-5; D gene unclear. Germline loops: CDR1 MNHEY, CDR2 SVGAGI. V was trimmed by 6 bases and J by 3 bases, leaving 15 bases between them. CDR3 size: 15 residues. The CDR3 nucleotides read TGTGCCAGCAGCCCCAAGTTTTGGGACAATCAGCCCCAGCATTTT. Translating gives CASSPKFWDNQPQHF.